The T cell receptor beta chain under discussion was sequenced for a study of blood T cells in healthy people across ages (dated by TCRdb to between 2014 and 2017). For context, the study as a whole: In model experiments, roughly one uniquely barcoded TCR beta cDNA molecule per two T cells was captured by template switching. The study measured age-related changes in TCR beta repertoire diversity using deep sequencing normalized with unique cDNA molecular identifiers. Donors were grouped into four age groups: young (average roughly 17 years), middle-aged (approximately 41), aged (about 60) and long-lived (roughly 80). To avoid experimental bias, donors of different ages were randomly spread across the sequencing lanes. For two donors (one aged 18 to 29 and one aged 80 or older), the study analyzed two additional independent replicas of 1 million unique cDNA reads from the same blood draw. What the authors observed across the whole study: The percentage of naive T cells measured by flow cytometry correlated strongly with observed TCR beta diversity. Observed TCR beta diversity per million T cells fell roughly linearly with age, and a significant reduction was already apparent by age around 44. Compared with the aged group, more naive CD4+ T cells, fewer expanded clones and increased TCR diversity were shown by the long-lived group, suggesting age selection. Because the CMV infection status of the donors was unknown, age-related changes in expanded clonotypes may potentially have been confounded. Because profiling used bulk unsorted PBMCs, naive and antigen-experienced compartments could not be compared conclusively. Estimates of total diversity based on one million sequenced T cells were regarded as lower bounds and as underestimates.

Concerning this clonotype itself: Its antigen remains unidentified. There are no base qualities to consult, and no much larger clone falls within one base.

V sheds 7 bases and J sheds 5 bases, leaving 14 bases between their ends. The germline V gene provides CDR1 MNHEY and CDR2 SVGAGI. From cysteine to phenylalanine, the CDR3 is 13 amino acids long. Of all the DNA, just the CDR3 is kept, 39 bases in frame from base 1. Libraries were constructed by 5' RACE. The sequencing machine was an Illumina HiSeq 2500. A second about 6 to 11 cycle PCR used a sample-barcoded 5' primer and a J-beta primer mix. A template-switch 5' adaptor carrying 12 random nucleotides introduced a unique molecular identifier onto each TCR beta cDNA molecule. At least 2.5 million CDR3-containing paired-end reads were obtained from each sample. All of the RNA was converted into first-strand cDNA using the Mint cDNA synthesis kit, with a TRBC-specific oligonucleotide serving as the primer. Following uracil-DNA glycosylase treatment, a first 18-cycle PCR with universal primers M1SS and BC2_uni_R was performed on all cDNA. As for the authors' bioinformatics: Each sample was normalized by randomly selecting 1 million high-quality reads, each carrying a distinct molecular identifier. Reads with shared molecular identifiers were discarded instead of being binned into consensus sequences. MiTCR, set to a Q25 quality threshold and the strictest error-elimination algorithm, was used for CDR3 identification, clonotype clustering and error correction. A nonparametric unseen species model with Euler transformation was used to estimate a lower bound on total TCR beta diversity. TCRdb handled the public reads itself, with Q25 trimming in fastp and clone calling in MiXCR, and kept productive beta chains. Each entry merges the rows of one CDR3 protein and shows their most common DNA and genes. TCRdb, not the original authors, processed these V and J calls. Across this sample there are roughly 640,000 distinct CDR3 sequences, with about 30% seen only once. Together, the top ten hold around 16% of the sample.

Donors were a few dozen systemically healthy Caucasian individuals from Russia aged roughly 6 to 95 years. About 9.1 milliliters of peripheral blood were collected from each donor into EDTA-treated Vacutainer tubes. Ficoll-Paque density-gradient centrifugation was used to isolate PBMCs, with at least 6.5 million obtained per sample. Total RNA was extracted from PBMCs with Trizol reagent, with at least 5.5 micrograms obtained per sample. The percentages of naive CD45RAhigh/CD27high T cells were determined by flow cytometry on a PBMC aliquot from every donor. The rearranged chain carries TRBV6-5 and TRBJ1-1; the D gene is unclear. The sequence was obtained from a woman over 75 in good health. Sequenced material: blood. At the DNA level, the sequence is TGTGCCAGCAACCAGAATAGGGTAACTGAAGCTTTCTTT. It encodes CASNQNRVTEAFF.